The 6 T cell receptor beta chains listed next were all sequenced from one sample in a study of blood T cell repertoires in COVID-19. Profiling relied on immunoSEQ multiplex PCR, and the TCRdb table lists in-frame clones only, not all of them. The data contain approximately 140,000 clones, under 90% of them seen just once; the ten biggest clones take up just under 9%. Specimen: peripheral blood. These receptor sequences come from a woman older than 75 in a cohort sampled during active or convalescent COVID-19.

V usage is TRBV3-1 (or the pseudogene TRBV3-2) and J usage is TRBJ1-5, with 9 bases that match TRBD1. The CDR3 loop spans 17 amino acids. Germline CDR1 and CDR2: LGHDT and YNNKEL (reference sequence). Unmatched junction bases numbered 9, after V lost 0 bases and J lost 6 bases. The chain's CDR3 is CASSQDSLGQGFQPQHF. CDR3 in DNA: TGTGCCAGCAGCCAAGATTCACTAGGACAGGGGTTTCAGCCCCAGCATTTT.

CDR3 sequence (DNA): TGTGCCAGCAGCCAACTGGACAAGTCCTACGAGCAGTACTTC. Protein: CASSQLDKSYEQYF. The chain carries TRBV3-1 (or the pseudogene TRBV3-2) and TRBJ2-7, with D perhaps matching TRBD1 (5 bases). Looked up from germline, CDR1 is LGHDT and CDR2 is YNNKEL (reference sequence). This CDR3 is 14 amino acids long. Trimming removed 2 bases at V and 1 base at J, with 9 bases between.

The CDR3 spells CSGNQPGTLAVEQYF. In DNA form, the CDR3 reads TGCAGCGGAAATCAACCCGGGACTCTCGCCGTTGAGCAGTACTTC. This sequence joins TRBV29-1 and TRBJ2-7, with D tentatively TRBD2 (6 bases). Trimming took 7 bases from V and 7 from J, leaving 26 bases between them. Germline CDR1 SQVTM, CDR2 ANQGSEA. CDR3 size: 15 residues.

This chain connects TRBV7-8 to TRBJ2-2; possibly TRBD2 for D (6 bases). V dropped 6 bases and J dropped 8 bases, with 19 bases sitting between them. Germline V lookup: CDR1 SGHVS, CDR2 FQNEAQ. This CDR3 spans 15 amino acids. Here the CDR3 DNA reads TGTGCCAGCAGACCCCACGGATTGCGGGGAGGGGAGCTGTTTTTT. It specifies CASRPHGLRGGELFF.

The chain couples TRBV3-1 (or the pseudogene TRBV3-2) to TRBJ2-7, with D perhaps TRBD2 (6 bases). V lost 1 base to trimming and J lost 3 bases, with 13 bases between them. This CDR3 has 15 amino acids. The germline CDR1 and CDR2 sequences are LGHDT and YNNKEL (reference sequence). In nucleotides, the CDR3 is TGTGCCAGCAGCCAAGGGGATGGCGGGGTCTACGAGCAGTACTTC. Its translation is CASSQGDGGVYEQYF.

This chain connects TRBV6-2 or TRBV6-3 to TRBJ1-4; no firm D call. The CDR3 sequence is 14 residues long. V lost 2 bases to trimming and J lost 4 bases, with 8 bases between them. Germline-derived CDR1 and CDR2 are MNHEY and SVGEGT. The CDR3 here is CASSYGQYNEKLFF. CDR3 nucleotide sequence: TGTGCCAGCAGTTACGGGCAGTATAATGAAAAACTGTTTTTT.